This paragraph covers one TCR beta chain sequence. The antigen is unknown. This record comes from a study of cytomegalovirus exposure and HLA in healthy donors. Study-wide points: Across HLA loci, a later analysis found differing TCR association rates, with DRB1 most and HLA-C fewest.

Germline V gene data show CDR1 as LGHNT and CDR2 as FRNRAP. The CDR3 covers 21 residues. With V trimmed by 1 base and J by 1 base, 18 bases remained unmatched. PCR employed 60 Vbeta and 13 Jbeta primers. Clones were sequenced by immunoSEQ multiplex PCR, and TCRdb holds only the in-frame ones, with some missing. Of about 270,000 clones in the sample, more than 55% were seen once. The receptor was isolated from a female donor in good health and CMV-seronegative. Sequenced input: PBMCs. The chain uses TRBV12-5 and TRBJ1-5; 8 nucleotides agree with TRBD1. The CDR3 nucleotides read TGTGCTAGTGGTTTGGCCATGGACCGGGACAGGAGGCTAGGCAGCAATCAGCCCCAGCATTTT. Its protein product is CASGLAMDRDRRLGSNQPQHF.